This TCR beta chain stems from a study of T-cell reconstitution after alpha-beta-depleted transplantation in children. This clonotype has ten or more counts. The antigen is undetermined. The length of the CDR3 is 14 residues. Germline assignment: CDR1 SGHRS and CDR2 YFSETQ. V lost 6 bases to trimming and J lost 1 base; unmatched junction nucleotides: 4. Study-level findings and limits: T-cell numbers and diversity, one year after transplant, stemmed largely from T cells that were newly produced. Elevated TCRbeta diversity at day 60 was traced, in some patients, to surviving recipient T cells and thymic progenitors. There were reportedly several hundred expanded graft clones from which alpha-beta T cells came about two months after transplant.

TCRbeta library preparation incorporated unique molecular identifiers. TCRdb re-analysed the PCR reads in MiXCR, keeping a single row per CDR3 protein. The sample yields around 960,000 distinct CDR3 sequences, 25% to 30% seen once. This rearrangement joins TRBV5-1 to TRBJ1-1; 9 bases are shared with TRBD1. The TCR sequence derives from a boy under two years old who had a stem cell transplant for SCID, so the T cells may come from the graft donor. The sequenced sample was PBMCs, mostly from graft donor cells, obtained 360 days after TCRalphabeta/CD19-depleted stem cell transplant. CDR3 sequence reads: CASTGTGTNTEAFF. Written as DNA, the CDR3 is TGCGCCAGCACCGGGACAGGGACGAACACTGAAGCTTTCTTT.